These T cell receptor beta chains were read from a single sample in a study of early T cells in non-severe SARS-CoV-2 infection. Using its own MiXCR run on the 5' RACE reads, TCRdb lists one record per CDR3 protein. The data show about 26,000 distinct CDR3 sequences, 5% to 6.5% seen once. The sample taken for sequencing was whole blood. Receptors originate from an adult who was a healthcare worker with PCR-confirmed SARS-CoV-2 infection or an uninfected control (not recorded which). Both conserved end residues are part of each CDR3. The order of the fields is CDR3 protein, CDR3 DNA, J gene, clone size, D gene, V gene. A D gene is named only where the DNA matches it firmly. Size tells how often a clone was seen (once, few, many) or the class of an expanded clone, and some rows leave it out.

CDR3 protein: CASSPIPGLDRYEQFF
CDR3 DNA: TGTGCCAGCTCACCGATCCCGGGACTAGATCGTTATGAGCAGTTCTTC
J gene: TRBJ2-1
clone size: many
D gene: TRBD2
V gene: TRBV18

CDR3 protein: CASSPDRTGSYGYTF
CDR3 DNA: TGTGCCAGCTCACCAGATCGGACAGGGAGTTATGGCTACACCTTC
J gene: TRBJ1-2
clone size: many
D gene: TRBD1
V gene: TRBV18

CDR3 protein: CASSFGQGEQPQHF
CDR3 DNA: TGTGCCAGCAGCTTTGGACAGGGTGAGCAGCCCCAGCATTTT
J gene: TRBJ1-5
clone size: medium-sized
D gene: TRBD1
V gene: TRBV6-5

CDR3 protein: CSGTGQGLNTEAFF
CDR3 DNA: TGCAGCGGAACGGGACAGGGATTGAACACTGAAGCTTTCTTT
J gene: TRBJ1-1
clone size: many
D gene: TRBD1
V gene: TRBV29-1

CDR3 protein: CASSSDRQGSNYGYTF
CDR3 DNA: TGTGCCAGCAGCTCCGACCGACAGGGTTCTAACTATGGCTACACCTTC
J gene: TRBJ1-2
clone size: many
D gene: TRBD1
V gene: TRBV7-2

CDR3 protein: CASSFRQGYYGYTF
CDR3 DNA: TGTGCCAGCAGTTTTCGACAGGGGTATTATGGCTACACCTTC
J gene: TRBJ1-2
clone size: many
D gene: TRBD1
V gene: TRBV27

CDR3 protein: CASSRTGQGGKVRYGYTF
CDR3 DNA: TGCGCCAGCAGCCGTACTGGACAGGGAGGAAAAGTTCGGTATGGCTACACCTTC
J gene: TRBJ1-2
clone size: many
D gene: TRBD1
V gene: TRBV4-1

CDR3 protein: CASIMGRADTGELFF
CDR3 DNA: TGTGCCAGTATAATGGGCAGGGCGGACACCGGGGAGCTGTTTTTT
J gene: TRBJ2-2
clone size: many
D gene: -
V gene: TRBV19

CDR3 protein: CASSGGEADTQYF
CDR3 DNA: TGTGCCAGCTCTGGGGGAGAGGCTGATACGCAGTATTTT
J gene: TRBJ2-3
clone size: many
D gene: -
V gene: TRBV7-8

CDR3 protein: CASSLDRGTNIF
CDR3 DNA: TGTGCCAGCAGCTTAGATAGGGGCACGAATATATTT
J gene: TRBJ1-1
clone size: -
D gene: -
V gene: TRBV11-2

CDR3 protein: CSASPPVLPLYYNEQFF
CDR3 DNA: TGCAGTGCTAGCCCCCCTGTTTTACCTCTGTACTACAATGAGCAGTTCTTC
J gene: TRBJ2-1
clone size: -
D gene: -
V gene: TRBV20-1

CDR3 protein: CSVQRQGPNTEAFF
CDR3 DNA: TGCAGCGTTCAGAGGCAGGGACCGAACACTGAAGCTTTCTTT
J gene: TRBJ1-1
clone size: -
D gene: -
V gene: TRBV29-1

CDR3 protein: CASSFGRGRFTEAFF
CDR3 DNA: TGTGCCAGCAGCTTCGGTAGGGGGCGGTTCACCGAAGCTTTCTTT
J gene: TRBJ1-1
clone size: many
D gene: TRBD1
V gene: TRBV7-8

CDR3 protein: CAWSIPGQAYSGANVLTF
CDR3 DNA: TGTGCCTGGAGCATTCCGGGACAGGCGTACTCTGGGGCCAACGTCCTGACTTTC
J gene: TRBJ2-6
clone size: -
D gene: TRBD1
V gene: TRBV30

CDR3 protein: CASSGDQRDPTDTQYF
CDR3 DNA: TGTGCCAGCAGCGGAGACCAGCGGGACCCCACAGATACGCAGTATTTT
J gene: TRBJ2-3
clone size: -
D gene: TRBD2
V gene: TRBV2

CDR3 protein: CAWSVLRGADTQYF
CDR3 DNA: TGTGCCTGGAGCGTGCTGAGGGGGGCAGATACGCAGTATTTT
J gene: TRBJ2-3
clone size: many
D gene: -
V gene: TRBV30

CDR3 protein: CASSEVPIAGITPPLHF
CDR3 DNA: TGCGCCAGCAGTGAGGTCCCTATAGCGGGGATCACGCCACCCCTCCACTTT
J gene: TRBJ1-6
clone size: few
D gene: -
V gene: TRBV10-2

CDR3 protein: CASSSWTLTDTQYF
CDR3 DNA: TGTGCCAGCAGTTCGTGGACACTCACAGATACGCAGTATTTT
J gene: TRBJ2-3
clone size: -
D gene: -
V gene: TRBV6-2/TRBV6-3

CDR3 protein: CSATDRGYQETQYF
CDR3 DNA: TGCAGTGCTACCGACAGGGGATACCAAGAGACCCAGTACTTC
J gene: TRBJ2-5
clone size: many
D gene: TRBD1
V gene: TRBV20-1

CDR3 protein: CAIKDRGNYGYTF
CDR3 DNA: TGTGCCATCAAAGACAGGGGTAACTATGGCTACACCTTC
J gene: TRBJ1-2
clone size: many
D gene: TRBD1
V gene: TRBV10-3

CDR3 protein: CASSLVEQQQQYF
CDR3 DNA: TGTGCCAGCAGCTTGGTGGAACAGCAACAACAGTATTTT
J gene: TRBJ2-3
clone size: many
D gene: -
V gene: TRBV5-4

CDR3 protein: CSARDRQGWSPLHF
CDR3 DNA: TGCAGTGCTAGAGATCGGCAGGGTTGGTCACCCCTCCACTTT
J gene: TRBJ1-6
clone size: many
D gene: -
V gene: TRBV20-1

CDR3 protein: CASSQDGGRYFSYEQYF
CDR3 DNA: TGCGCCAGCAGCCAAGACGGCGGGAGGTATTTCTCCTACGAGCAGTACTTC
J gene: TRBJ2-7
clone size: many
D gene: TRBD2
V gene: TRBV4-1

CDR3 protein: CASSWGNSNQPQHF
CDR3 DNA: TGTGCCAGCAGCTGGGGTAATAGCAATCAGCCCCAGCATTTT
J gene: TRBJ1-5
clone size: many
D gene: -
V gene: TRBV7-2

CDR3 protein: CASSYLYNSNYGYTF
CDR3 DNA: TGTGCCAGCAGTTACTTATACAACTCTAACTATGGCTACACCTTC
J gene: TRBJ1-2
clone size: many
D gene: -
V gene: TRBV6-5

CDR3 protein: CASSPAGKSYEQYF
CDR3 DNA: TGTGCCAGCTCACCTGCAGGGAAGTCCTACGAGCAGTACTTC
J gene: TRBJ2-7
clone size: -
D gene: -
V gene: TRBV18

CDR3 protein: CASSMDAGGGETQYF
CDR3 DNA: TGTGCCAGCTCCATGGACGCGGGAGGTGGGGAGACCCAGTACTTC
J gene: TRBJ2-5
clone size: many
D gene: TRBD2
V gene: TRBV18

CDR3 protein: CASRGTSGDNEQFF
CDR3 DNA: TGCGCCAGCAGGGGGACTAGCGGTGACAATGAGCAGTTCTTC
J gene: TRBJ2-1
clone size: many
D gene: TRBD2
V gene: TRBV5-1

CDR3 protein: CASSPSYNEQFF
CDR3 DNA: TGTGCCAGCAGCCCTTCCTACAATGAGCAGTTCTTC
J gene: TRBJ2-1
clone size: many
D gene: -
V gene: TRBV2

CDR3 protein: CASRRTRDQETQYF
CDR3 DNA: TGTGCCAGCAGAAGGACTAGGGACCAAGAGACCCAGTACTTC
J gene: TRBJ2-5
clone size: many
D gene: TRBD2
V gene: TRBV11-2

CDR3 protein: CASSASGRAQETQYF
CDR3 DNA: TGCGCCAGCAGTGCTAGCGGGAGAGCCCAAGAGACCCAGTACTTC
J gene: TRBJ2-5
clone size: many
D gene: TRBD2
V gene: TRBV10-1

CDR3 protein: CSAKDATEQYF
CDR3 DNA: TGCAGCGCCAAGGACGCCACCGAGCAGTACTTC
J gene: TRBJ2-7
clone size: many
D gene: -
V gene: TRBV29-1

CDR3 protein: CASSYFTGGQPQHF
CDR3 DNA: TGTGCCAGCAGTTACTTTACAGGGGGACAGCCCCAGCATTTT
J gene: TRBJ1-5
clone size: many
D gene: TRBD1
V gene: TRBV6-2/TRBV6-3

CDR3 protein: CASSKKRAGTVAFSGANVLTF
CDR3 DNA: TGTGCCAGCAGCAAAAAAAGGGCCGGGACAGTCGCCTTCTCTGGGGCCAACGTCCTGACTTTC
J gene: TRBJ2-6
clone size: many
D gene: -
V gene: TRBV21-1